The 16 T cell receptor beta chains reported below all come from one sample, sequenced in a study of blood T cell repertoires in COVID-19. TCRdb's copy holds only in-frame clones and misses some; the assay was immunoSEQ multiplex PCR. The top ten hold under 4% of the sample, which has 450,000 to 500,000 clones, 70% to 90% seen once. Sequenced material: peripheral blood. The source of these receptors is a human donor in a cohort sampled during active COVID-19.

This chain connects TRBV4-3 to TRBJ2-2; tentatively, D is TRBD1 (5 bases). The germline V and J ends were trimmed by 0 bases and 5 bases, with 13 bases remaining between them. The CDR3 is 16 amino acids. Per germline, CDR1 LGHNA and CDR2 YSLEER. CDR3 nucleotide sequence: TGCGCCAGCAGCCAAGAATGGGGCGTAGAGACCGGGGAGCTGTTTTTT. Translation gives CASSQEWGVETGELFF.

The J gene is TRBJ2-1, the V gene TRBV5-1, with 13 bases aligning to TRBD2. Germline CDR1 SGHRS, CDR2 YFSETQ. Trimming took 3 bases from V and 9 from J; bases not matched to a gene: 9. The CDR3 extends over 16 amino acids. The DNA of the CDR3 is TGCGCCAGCAGCTACTCCGGGACTAGCGGGGTTGGTGAGCAGTTCTTC. Translation: CASSYSGTSGVGEQFF.

V is TRBV6-5 and J is TRBJ2-2, with 7 bases that match TRBD2. Trimming at V came to 6 bases and at J to 6 bases, leaving 13 bases not matched to a gene. The length of the CDR3 is 16 residues. CDR1 MNHEY and CDR2 SVGAGI come from the germline V gene. CDR3 in amino acids: CASSYEKQTSAGELFF. In DNA, the CDR3 is TGTGCCAGCAGCTACGAAAAACAAACTAGCGCCGGGGAGCTGTTTTTT.

The V and J genes are TRBV28 and TRBJ1-1, with D maybe TRBD1 (5 bases). CDR3 length equals 12 residues. V was cut by 6 bases and J by 8 bases, with 13 bases left in between. Germline V lookup: CDR1 MDHEN, CDR2 SYDVKM. CDR3 DNA: TGTGCCAGCAGGCTACGGGGGGTAGAAGCTTTCTTT. Amino acids: CASRLRGVEAFF.

The chain employs TRBV12-3 or TRBV12-4 and TRBJ1-1; D is perhaps TRBD1 (6 bases). V dropped 7 bases and J dropped 0 bases, with 9 bases sitting between them. CDR3 length equals 13 residues. In DNA form, the CDR3 reads TGTGCCAGCACCAACAGGGTGAACACTGAAGCTTTCTTT. Its protein is CASTNRVNTEAFF.

The chain recombines TRBV6-5 with TRBJ2-5, with a possible D match to TRBD2 (6 bases). The germline V gene has CDR1 MNHEY and CDR2 SVGAGI. CDR3 size: 14 residues. V was trimmed by 3 bases and J by 7 bases, leaving 15 bases between them. The CDR3 coding sequence is TGTGCCAGCAGTTATCTAGGAGGAGGGGTGACCCAGTACTTC. This gives the protein CASSYLGGGVTQYF.

The rearrangement uses TRBV6-5 and TRBJ1-5; 7 positions agree with TRBD1. J gave up 3 bases and V 8 bases, and 4 bases lay outside the gene matches. CDR1 and CDR2 (germline): MNHEY, SVGAGI. The CDR3 is 13 residues long. CDR3 in amino acids: CASRDSYNQPQHF. The CDR3 nucleotides read TGTGCCAGCCGGGACAGTTACAATCAGCCCCAGCATTTT.

The CDR3 here is CASSARESHYEQYF. The CDR3 nucleotides read TGCGCCAGCAGCGCTCGGGAGTCCCACTACGAGCAGTACTTC. The genes are TRBV5-1 and TRBJ2-7; tentative D call: TRBD2 (6 bases). The CDR3 is made up of 14 amino acids. Germline V gene sequence: CDR1 SGHRS, CDR2 YFSETQ. V lost 4 bases and J lost 3, with 14 bases in between.

The chain uses TRBV6-5 and TRBJ1-2; 7 bases align to TRBD1. The J segment lost 3 bases and the V segment lost 7 bases, leaving 8 bases of the junction unmatched. This CDR3 is 14 amino acids long. CDR1 and CDR2 (germline): MNHEY, SVGAGI. The CDR3 region is CASTTDRRHYGYTF. In DNA, the CDR3 is TGTGCCAGCACCACGGACAGGCGCCACTATGGCTACACCTTC.

The gene calls are TRBV19 and TRBJ1-6; D possibly corresponds to TRBD1 (6 bases). CDR3 length: 16 amino acids. Per the germline V gene, CDR1 is LNHDA and CDR2 is SQIVND (reference sequence). Between the trimmed V and J ends, which lost 4 bases and 10 bases, there was a span of 20 bases. CDR3 DNA sequence: TGTGCCAGTAGTACCCCCTTCCGGACAGATCAATCACCCCTCCACTTT. Its protein product is CASSTPFRTDQSPLHF. The entire variable domain, with the rest obtained from reference TRBV19 and TRBJ1-6, is as follows: DGGITQSPKYLFRKEGQNVTLSCEQNLNHDAMYWYRQDPGQGLRLIYYSQIVNDFQKGDIAEGYSVSREKKESFPLTVTSAQKNPTAFYLCASSTPFRTDQSPLHFGNGTRLTVT.

A few counts support this clone. The chain employs TRBV24-1 and TRBJ1-5, with TRBD1 matching over 10 bases. Germline V CDR1 and CDR2: KGHDR, SFDVKD. The V and J ends lost 5 bases and 1 base, in that order; junction bases with no gene match: 7. CDR3 length: 17 residues. The CDR3 reads CATSASGGQGSNQPQHF. CDR3 nucleotide sequence: TGTGCCACCAGTGCCTCTGGGGGACAGGGGAGCAATCAGCCCCAGCATTTT.

This chain links TRBV6-5 with TRBJ2-7, with 10 positions matching TRBD1. Germline CDR1 and CDR2: MNHEY and SVGAGI. The CDR3 loop spans 16 amino acids. V lost 4 bases to trimming and J lost 6 bases; unmatched junction nucleotides: 12. In nucleotides, the CDR3 is TGTGCCAGCAGTTCCCCGGGACAGGGGAATGTGGGCGAGCAGTACTTC. It is translated as CASSSPGQGNVGEQYF.

The J gene is TRBJ1-1, the V gene TRBV4-1; D possibly corresponds to TRBD1 (5 bases). Germline V lookup: CDR1 MGHRA, CDR2 YSYEKL. V dropped 0 bases and J dropped 1 base, with 9 bases sitting between them. The CDR3 consists of 15 residues. Here the CDR3 DNA reads TGCGCCAGCAGCCAAGAAGGGGCCAGGAACACTGAAGCTTTCTTT. It encodes CASSQEGARNTEAFF.

V gene TRBV19 combines with J gene TRBJ1-2; no firm D call. Germline V gene lookup returns CDR1 LNHDA and CDR2 SQIVND (reference sequence). This CDR3 has 13 amino acids. V dropped 6 bases and J dropped 4 bases, with 12 bases sitting between them. The CDR3 coding sequence is TGTGCCAGTAGACCCCAGGAACTCTATGGCTACACCTTC. It yields the protein CASRPQELYGYTF.

The genes are TRBV19 and TRBJ1-4, with 10 bases that match TRBD1. Per germline, CDR1 LNHDA and CDR2 SQIVND (reference sequence). The CDR3 is 19 residues long. The J segment lost 2 bases and the V segment lost 6 bases, leaving 15 bases of the junction unmatched. In nucleotides, the CDR3 is TGTGCCAGTAGAACGGGCCGACAGGGGGCTAGCGGGACTAATGAAAAACTGTTTTTT. It specifies CASRTGRQGASGTNEKLFF.

The chain uses TRBV6-1 and TRBJ2-4, with 7 bases identical to TRBD2. The CDR3 is 16 residues long. V was pared by 3 bases and J by 6 bases, with 11 bases of the junction left unmatched. Germline loops: CDR1 MNHNS, CDR2 SASEGT. For the CDR3, the DNA is TGTGCCAGCAGTGAGTTGGGGGGGAGAGGGGCAAACATTCAGTACTTC. This sequence encodes CASSELGGRGANIQYF.